This record concerns one T cell receptor (beta chain) sequence. Antigen specificity is unknown. This sample was included in a study of shared clonotypes between healthy human individuals. Overall study: The study drew on a couple of women and a few men aged 18 to 49 as donors.

As defined, naive CD8 cells were CD45RO-negative and positively selected for CCR7, with terminally differentiated effector memory CD45RA+ cells excluded. This CDR3 contains 16 residues. CDR1 and CDR2 from the germline V gene are SGHTS and YDEGEE. V was cut by 0 bases and J by 2 bases, with 15 bases left in between. Overall study findings and caveats: Clonotype sharing among donors likely depends on sequencing depth.

Deep-level assay runs were performed. A roughly 200 ng quantity of DNA, 29,000 or so T cell genomes, went into the sorted-subset replicate PCRs. Measured with immunoSEQ multiplex PCR; TCRdb has only the in-frame clones, and not every one. The sample records around 560,000 clones, roughly 95% being singletons. Material for sequencing was naive CD8+ T cells sorted from blood. V and J are TRBV5-8 and TRBJ2-7; possibly TRBD2 for D (5 bases). The TCR comes from a woman in her 30s in good health. CDR3 in DNA: TGTGCCAGCAGCTTGGGGACTTCGAGCGCAACCTACGAGCAGTACTTC. Its translation: CASSLGTSSATYEQYF. Full variable domain (remainder filled in from reference TRBV5-8 and TRBJ2-7): EAGVTQSPTHLIKTRGQQATLRCSPISGHTSVYWYQQALGLGLQFLLWYDEGEERNRGNFPPRFSGRQFPNYSSELNVNALELEDSALYLCASSLGTSSATYEQYFGPGTRLTVT.